The 17 T cell receptor beta chains listed next were all sequenced from one sample in a study of cytotoxic CD8 clonotypes in ibrutinib-treated CLL. Produced via immunoSEQ multiplex PCR; TCRdb's table is partial and in-frame only. The sample consists of 200,000 or so clones, roughly 77% of them appearing once. This specimen consisted of PBMCs, obtained after 12 months of ibrutinib treatment. These receptors all stem from a human donor with chronic lymphocytic leukemia.

Turning to this clone: Other DNA sequences within the sample encode an identical CDR3. The chain is built from TRBV19 and TRBJ1-1; D not certain. The CDR3 consists of 14 residues. Germline CDR1 is LNHDA and CDR2 is SQIVND (reference sequence). Trimming shortened V by 1 base and J by 0 bases, and 6 bases separated the two germline ends. The DNA for the CDR3 is TGTGCCAGTAGTATAGGACAAATGAACACTGAAGCTTTCTTT. This codes for CASSIGQMNTEAFF.

The V and J genes are TRBV15 and TRBJ1-6; D gene ambiguous. The V end was cut by 1 base, the J end by 0 bases, with 16 bases between. Germline V gene data show CDR1 as LNHNV and CDR2 as YYDKDF (reference sequence). This CDR3 spans 19 amino acids. The CDR3 sequence is CATSRVRHSLSSYNSPLHF. DNA for the CDR3: TGTGCCACCAGCAGAGTGAGACACAGCTTGAGCTCCTATAATTCACCCCTCCACTTT.

The chain couples TRBV7-6 to TRBJ1-3; D perhaps matches TRBD1 (5 bases). The CDR3 covers 14 residues. In germline, CDR1 is SGHVS, CDR2 FNYEAQ. The germline V and J ends were trimmed by 1 base and 2 bases, with 6 bases remaining between them. The CDR3 DNA reads TGTGCCAGCAGCTTAGGACAGCCTGGAAACACCATATATTTT. Its protein is CASSLGQPGNTIYF.

This clone was observed a handful of times. The chain couples TRBV19 to TRBJ1-2, with 11 bases fitting TRBD1. This CDR3 comprises 16 residues. Germline CDR1 LNHDA, CDR2 SQIVND (reference sequence). V was clipped by 7 bases and J by 1 base; unmatched bases: 8. DNA of the CDR3: TGTGCCAGTAAGGACAGGGGGCAAGGAGGTAACTATGGCTACACCTTC. Encoded protein: CASKDRGQGGNYGYTF.

This chain joins TRBV11-3 and TRBJ2-7; 7 bases are a match to TRBD1. Losses at the gene ends were 5 bases for V and 4 bases for J; bases not matched to a gene: 11. CDR3 length: 15 amino acids. Germline V gives CDR1 SGHNT, CDR2 YENEEA. CDR3 sequence (DNA): TGTGCCAGCAGCCAACGGGCAGGGGGTTCTTACGAGCAGTACTTC. Its translation is CASSQRAGGSYEQYF. The full variable domain, completed using reference TRBV11-3 and TRBJ2-7, is EAGVVQSPRYKIIEKKQPVAFWCNPISGHNTLYWYLQNLGQGPELLIRYENEEAVDDSQLPKDRFSAERLKGVDSTLKIQPAELGDSAVYLCASSQRAGGSYEQYFGPGTRLTVT.

The chain has TRBV7-3 and TRBJ1-5; D gene uncertain. The CDR3 runs to 19 residues. Germline CDR1 and CDR2: SGHTA and FQGTGA. The V gene lost 2 bases and the J gene lost 0 bases, with 20 bases spanning the gap. The CDR3 loop is CASSLAPGQVDDSNQPQHF. The CDR3 DNA follows: TGTGCCAGCAGCTTAGCCCCCGGTCAGGTAGACGATAGCAATCAGCCCCAGCATTTT.

V is TRBV28 and J is TRBJ1-1; 10 nucleotides line up with TRBD1. CDR3 size: 16 residues. CDR1 is MDHEN, CDR2 SYDVKM, per germline. V shed 3 bases, J shed 5 bases, and the junction held 9 bases outside the gene matches. The CDR3 DNA reads as TGTGCCAGCAGTTTTGGAGACAGGGGGCTAAAAACTGAAGCTTTCTTT. Translating gives CASSFGDRGLKTEAFF.

The chain has TRBV19 and TRBJ1-3; D may be TRBD1 (5 bases). Trimming removed 8 bases from V and 0 bases from J, with 14 bases in between. Germline assignment: CDR1 LNHDA and CDR2 SQIVND (reference sequence). The CDR3 contains 15 residues. The CDR3 DNA reads TGTGCCAGTGACGGGCGGGGGAGCTCTGGAAACACCATATATTTT. Its translation: CASDGRGSSGNTIYF.

J is TRBJ1-2 and V is TRBV7-9; 11 bases agree with TRBD1. V shed 5 bases and J 4 bases; nucleotides not matched to a gene: 9. This CDR3 contains 16 residues. The germline CDR1 and CDR2 sequences are SEHNR and FQNEAQ (reference sequence). The CDR3 is CASSPAGTGGPYGYTF. In DNA, the CDR3 is TGTGCCAGCAGCCCGGCCGGGACAGGGGGTCCCTATGGCTACACCTTC.

This clone has more than one count but fewer than ten. The rearrangement links TRBV6-6 to TRBJ2-3; D is undetermined. This CDR3 contains 14 residues. V was pared by 7 bases and J by 6 bases, with 17 bases between. Germline-derived CDR1 and CDR2 are MNHNY and SVGAGI (reference sequence). CDR3 sequence: CASNDDGRRDTQYF. DNA of the CDR3: TGTGCCAGCAACGACGACGGGCGCCGCGATACGCAGTATTTT.

The V call is TRBV28, the J call TRBJ2-7; 10 bases are a match to TRBD1. CDR3 length equals 17 residues. V was pared by 6 bases and J by 3 bases, with 14 bases of the junction left unmatched. CDR1 MDHEN and CDR2 SYDVKM come from the germline V gene. CDR3 coding DNA: TGTGCCAGCAGAACACCGGGACAGGGGACCTACGTCTACGAGCAGTACTTC. It codes for CASRTPGQGTYVYEQYF.

This clone has just one count. The rearrangement joins TRBV6-5 to TRBJ2-1; 7 nucleotides match TRBD2. The trim removed 2 bases at V and 7 bases at J, leaving 11 bases unmatched. CDR1 and CDR2 (germline): MNHEY, SVGAGI. CDR3 length: 16 residues. CDR3 nucleotide sequence: TGTGCCAGCAGTTACCCCGGCGGGAGTGGTTTGAATGAGCAGTTCTTC. Its protein is CASSYPGGSGLNEQFF.

The rearrangement joins TRBV5-6 to TRBJ1-1; tentatively, D is TRBD1 (5 bases). CDR3 length equals 14 residues. The germline gives CDR1 SGHDT, CDR2 YYEEEE. Trimming took off 1 base at V and 5 bases at J, with 12 bases between the two ends. DNA for the CDR3: TGTGCCAGCAGCTTGTCCCTCCGGGGGACTGAAGCTTTCTTT. Translating it yields CASSLSLRGTEAFF.

CDR3 in amino acids: CASSPLSQTYEQYF. Here the CDR3 DNA reads TGTGCCAGCTCACCTCTCTCACAGACCTACGAGCAGTACTTC. This chain links TRBV18 with TRBJ2-7, with D uncertain. The CDR3 is made up of 14 amino acids. The germline V gene encodes CDR1 KGHSH and CDR2 LQKENI. V lost 3 bases to trimming and J lost 2 bases, with 11 bases between them.

The chain couples TRBV30 to TRBJ1-3; 7 nucleotides align to TRBD1. The germline gives CDR1 GTSNPN, CDR2 SVGIG (reference sequence). CDR3 length: 13 residues. Trimming removed 8 bases from V and 2 bases from J; junction bases left unmatched: 6. DNA for the CDR3: TGTGCCCGGGTGCAGGGGGCTGGAAACACCATATATTTT. This gives the protein CARVQGAGNTIYF.

The chain is built from TRBV29-1 and TRBJ1-4, with D possibly being TRBD1 (6 bases). The V end lost 5 bases, the J end lost 11 bases, and 21 bases lay between the germline ends. This CDR3 contains 14 residues. Germline CDR1 and CDR2: SQVTM and ANQGSEA. The CDR3 sequence: CSVRSTQGSEKLFF. DNA of the CDR3: TGCAGCGTTCGTTCCACCCAGGGGAGTGAGAAACTGTTTTTT.

The V call is TRBV5-1, the J call TRBJ1-1; D ambiguous. Trimming took off 5 bases at V and 4 bases at J, with 12 bases between the two ends. Per the germline V gene, CDR1 is SGHRS and CDR2 is YFSETQ. The CDR3 has 13 amino acids. CDR3 region: CASRPREGTEAFF. CDR3 in DNA: TGCGCCAGCAGGCCTAGGGAGGGCACTGAAGCTTTCTTT.